The 25 T cell receptor beta chains given below trace back to one sample, sequenced in a study of shared clonotypes between healthy human individuals. Libraries were prepared by immunoSEQ multiplex PCR; TCRdb keeps only in-frame clonotypes and omits some of them. The sample has roughly 500,000 clones; roughly 77% are singletons. Sequenced material: PBMCs. These receptors were obtained from a woman aged 40-49 years in good health. Some clones in this sample may be carry-over from other donors' samples.

V is TRBV11-3 and J is TRBJ2-7; 8 bases map to TRBD2. CDR1 is SGHNT and CDR2 is YENEEA in the germline V gene. The V segment lost 1 base and the J segment 5 bases; nucleotides outside the gene matches: 7. The CDR3 loop spans 15 amino acids. The CDR3 protein is CASSLGGGTSNEQYF. The CDR3 DNA reads TGTGCCAGCAGCTTAGGCGGGGGGACGTCGAACGAGCAGTACTTC.

Only a few counts were recorded for this clone. V usage is TRBV2 and J usage is TRBJ2-2, with TRBD1 as a possible D gene (5 bases). The CDR3 loop spans 13 amino acids. V lost 1 base to trimming and J lost 6 bases, with 6 bases between them. CDR1 is SNHLY and CDR2 is FYNNEI in the germline V gene. The CDR3 here is CASSEETAGELFF. CDR3 nucleotide sequence: TGTGCCAGCAGTGAAGAGACAGCCGGGGAGCTGTTTTTT. Full variable domain (rest looked up from reference TRBV2 and TRBJ2-2): EPEVTQTPSHQVTQMGQEVILRCVPISNHLYFYWYRQILGQKVEFLVSFYNNEISEKSEIFDDQFSVERPDGSNFTLKIRSTKLEDSAMYFCASSEETAGELFFGEGSRLTVL.

The J gene is TRBJ1-3, the V gene TRBV4-1, with unresolved D. Germline CDR1 reads MGHRA; CDR2 reads YSYEKL. Trimming took off 2 bases at V and 2 bases at J, with 16 bases between the two ends. CDR3 length: 17 amino acids. The CDR3 DNA sequence: TGCGCCAGCAGCCAACCCAGGACTCGAGGGCCTGGAAACACCATATATTTT. Translated: CASSQPRTRGPGNTIYF.

The J gene is TRBJ1-4, the V gene TRBV30; D possibly corresponds to TRBD1 (6 bases). Trimming took 2 bases from V and 3 from J, leaving 7 bases between them. Per germline, CDR1 GTSNPN and CDR2 SVGIG (reference sequence). CDR3 size: 13 residues. The CDR3 reads CAWSRQANEKLFF. CDR3 in DNA: TGTGCCTGGAGTCGACAGGCTAATGAAAAACTGTTTTTT.

V and J are TRBV28 and TRBJ1-2, with 8 bases identical to TRBD1. Germline CDR1 MDHEN, CDR2 SYDVKM. The CDR3 covers 14 residues. The V and J ends lost 5 bases and 7 bases, in that order; junction bases with no gene match: 9. The CDR3 here is CASSTPGGRSGYTF. Here the CDR3 DNA reads TGTGCCAGCAGTACCCCAGGGGGCAGGAGTGGCTACACCTTC.

The V and J genes are TRBV15 and TRBJ2-5; 10 bases align to TRBD2. Germline CDR1 is LNHNV and CDR2 is YYDKDF (reference sequence). V was pared by 1 base and J by 5 bases, with 1 base of the junction left unmatched. The length of the CDR3 is 14 residues. CDR3 DNA sequence: TGTGCCACCAGCAGAGGGGGACTAGCGGAGACCCAGTACTTC. Its protein product is CATSRGGLAETQYF.

This clone was picked up a small number of times. Other DNA sequences in the same sample also yield this CDR3. The chain uses TRBV9 and TRBJ1-1; possibly TRBD1 for D (5 bases). The germline gives CDR1 SGDLS, CDR2 YYNGEE. The CDR3 covers 13 residues. With 3 bases removed from V and 2 bases from J, the gap between germline ends came to 8 bases. The CDR3 bases are TGTGCCAGCAGCGCGACAGTTAACACTGAAGCTTTCTTT. It specifies CASSATVNTEAFF.

The rearrangement uses TRBV10-3 and TRBJ1-2, with D possibly TRBD1 on 6 matching bases. The CDR3 spans 13 residues. V was pared by 7 bases and J by 1 base, with 10 bases between. Germline assignment: CDR1 ENHRY and CDR2 SYGVKD. The CDR3 region is CAITGEGNYGYTF. As DNA, the CDR3 is TGTGCCATCACAGGGGAGGGTAACTATGGCTACACCTTC.

The chain carries TRBV4-2 and TRBJ2-7; possible D gene TRBD2, 6 bases. The CDR3 spans 15 residues. V lost 1 base and J lost 6, with 16 bases in between. Germline assignment: CDR1 LGHNA and CDR2 YNFKEQ. The CDR3 sequence: CASSQVLAQGGEQYF. The CDR3 DNA reads TGTGCCAGCAGCCAAGTACTAGCTCAAGGTGGCGAGCAGTACTTC.

This chain connects TRBV7-2 to TRBJ2-1, with 11 bases that match TRBD2. Per the germline V gene, CDR1 is SGHTA and CDR2 is FQGNSA. The CDR3 runs to 19 residues. The V segment lost 5 bases and the J segment 0 bases; nucleotides outside the gene matches: 12. CDR3 coding DNA: TGTGCCAGCAGCCCCAGACGACTAGCGGGGCAGAGCTCCTACAATGAGCAGTTCTTC. It is translated as CASSPRRLAGQSSYNEQFF.

The chain employs TRBV28 and TRBJ2-3, with D maybe TRBD1 (7 bases). Germline V gene data show CDR1 as MDHEN and CDR2 as SYDVKM. The CDR3 runs to 15 residues. V was pared by 5 bases and J by 0 bases, with 12 bases between. CDR3 loop: CASSAGQLSTDTQYF. CDR3 DNA: TGTGCCAGCAGTGCGGGACAGCTGAGCACAGATACGCAGTATTTT.

The chain carries TRBV7-2 and TRBJ2-5; possible D gene TRBD1, 5 bases. The V end lost 1 base, the J end lost 2 bases, and 8 bases lay between the germline ends. Germline V gene lookup returns CDR1 SGHTA and CDR2 FQGNSA. The CDR3 is 14 amino acids. CDR3 coding DNA: TGTGCCAGCAGCTTAGGATACAGGCAAGAGACCCAGTACTTC. This gives the protein CASSLGYRQETQYF. Based on the CDR3 plus reference TRBV7-2 and TRBJ2-5, the full variable domain is GAGVSQSPSNKVTEKGKDVELRCDPISGHTALYWYRQSLGQGLEFLIYFQGNSAPDKSGLPSDRFSAERTGGSVSTLTIQRTQQEDSAVYLCASSLGYRQETQYFGPGTRLLVL.

The J gene is TRBJ2-2, the V gene TRBV4-1; unclear D gene. V lost 3 bases to trimming and J lost 6 bases, with 11 bases between them. The germline gives CDR1 MGHRA, CDR2 YSYEKL. This CDR3 is built from 14 residues. The DNA for the CDR3 is TGCGCCAGCAGCCACGCGATAACGTCCGGGGAGCTGTTTTTT. It translates to CASSHAITSGELFF.

This sequence joins TRBV7-3 and TRBJ2-1, with D tentatively TRBD2 (6 bases). Germline V gene sequence: CDR1 SGHTA, CDR2 FQGTGA. This CDR3 region has 15 residues. Trimming removed 0 bases from V and 4 bases from J, with 10 bases in between. The CDR3 reads CASSLTLEGYNEQFF. The CDR3 DNA follows: TGTGCCAGCAGCTTAACGCTGGAGGGGTACAATGAGCAGTTCTTC.

This sequence joins TRBV5-1 and TRBJ2-1, with 14 bases matching TRBD2. The CDR3 consists of 17 residues. After removal of 0 bases from V and 7 bases from J, the junction contained 6 bases not matched to a gene. CDR1 and CDR2 from the germline V gene are SGHRS and YFSETQ. DNA of the CDR3: TGCGCCAGCAGCTTGGCCGGGACTAGCGGGAGCTTTAATGAGCAGTTCTTC. Translation: CASSLAGTSGSFNEQFF.

In this sample, this clone turned up many times. The CDR3 region is CASSPRGSGFWLADYEQYF. In nucleotides, the CDR3 is TGTGCCAGCAGCCCCAGGGGGTCAGGGTTTTGGCTAGCGGACTACGAGCAGTACTTC. This rearrangement joins TRBV9 to TRBJ2-7; D possibly uses TRBD1 or TRBD2 (7 bases each). Germline CDR1 reads SGDLS; CDR2 reads YYNGEE. V was shortened by 4 bases and J by 3 bases, with 29 bases between the two germline ends. The length of the CDR3 is 19 residues. The full variable domain, its missing parts supplied by reference TRBV9 and TRBJ2-7, is DSGVTQTPKHLITATGQRVTLRCSPRSGDLSVYWYQQSLDQGLQFLIQYYNGEERAKGNILERFSAQQFPDLHSELNLSSLELGDSALYFCASSPRGSGFWLADYEQYFGPGTRLTVT.

The chain links TRBV4-1 to TRBJ1-5; D is undetermined. The CDR3 extends over 15 amino acids. Per the germline V gene, CDR1 is MGHRA and CDR2 is YSYEKL. V dropped 1 base and J dropped 3 bases, with 10 bases sitting between them. In DNA, the CDR3 is TGCGCCAGCAGCCAAGGACGGCAGGCCAATCAGCCCCAGCATTTT. Translation: CASSQGRQANQPQHF.

The chain is built from TRBV29-1 and TRBJ2-1, with D hard to call. CDR3 length: 14 amino acids. Germline V CDR1 and CDR2: SQVTM, ANQGSEA. V shed 5 bases and J shed 10 bases, with 21 bases lying between them. CDR3 amino acids: CSVPDPNQNLEQFF. The DNA of the CDR3 is TGCAGCGTTCCGGACCCCAACCAGAACCTAGAGCAGTTCTTC.

This chain joins TRBV18 and TRBJ2-1, with no clear D. Germline V gene lookup returns CDR1 KGHSH and CDR2 LQKENI. V dropped 0 bases and J dropped 6 bases, with 6 bases sitting between them. CDR3 size: 13 residues. The chain's CDR3 is CASSPPGFNEQFF. The CDR3 DNA sequence: TGTGCCAGCTCACCACCGGGGTTCAATGAGCAGTTCTTC.

Details on this clone: In the same sample, other DNA sequences code for this CDR3. The chain combines TRBV9 with TRBJ2-5; 9 bases align to TRBD2. The CDR3 loop spans 14 amino acids. Germline CDR1 and CDR2: SGDLS and YYNGEE. Trimming took 0 bases from V and 3 from J; bases not matched to a gene: 0. The CDR3 nucleotides read TGTGCCAGCAGCGTAGGACTAGCGGAAGAGACCCAGTACTTC. Its translation is CASSVGLAEETQYF. Full variable domain (missing parts from reference TRBV9 and TRBJ2-5): DSGVTQTPKHLITATGQRVTLRCSPRSGDLSVYWYQQSLDQGLQFLIQYYNGEERAKGNILERFSAQQFPDLHSELNLSSLELGDSALYFCASSVGLAEETQYFGPGTRLLVL.

The V and J genes are TRBV6-1 and TRBJ2-7; 8 nucleotides line up with TRBD2. Germline V gene data show CDR1 as MNHNS and CDR2 as SASEGT. Trimming cost V 7 bases and J 7 bases; bases outside gene matches: 15. The CDR3 covers 15 residues. In nucleotides, the CDR3 is TGTGCCAGCATGGGCCTAGCGGGTTTCCCGGGGGAGCAGTACTTC. It is translated as CASMGLAGFPGEQYF.

The rearrangement links TRBV11-2 to TRBJ2-5; TRBD1 agrees at 9 bases. V shed 5 bases and J 5 bases; nucleotides not matched to a gene: 9. CDR1 and CDR2 (germline): SGHAT, FQNNGV. This CDR3 has 15 residues. The CDR3 spells CASSAGQGLRETQYF. CDR3 nucleotide sequence: TGTGCCAGCAGCGCGGGACAGGGTCTGAGGGAGACCCAGTACTTC.

CDR3 region: CAISESSSGARYNEQFF. The CDR3 DNA is TGTGCCATCAGTGAGTCTTCTAGCGGGGCCCGCTACAATGAGCAGTTCTTC. V is TRBV10-3 and J is TRBJ2-1, with 9 bases aligning to TRBD2. Unmatched junction bases numbered 6, after V lost 0 bases and J lost 3 bases. The germline CDR1 and CDR2 sequences are ENHRY and SYGVKD. CDR3 length: 17 amino acids.

This chain joins TRBV6-1 and TRBJ1-1; TRBD1 matches 7 bases. The V and J ends lost 5 bases and 5 bases, in that order; junction bases with no gene match: 5. The germline CDR1 and CDR2 sequences are MNHNS and SASEGT. CDR3 length equals 13 residues. The CDR3 loop reads CASSRQGSTEAFF. CDR3 in DNA: TGTGCCAGCAGTCGACAGGGAAGTACTGAAGCTTTCTTT.

V and J are TRBV7-9 and TRBJ2-2, with D tentatively TRBD2 (5 bases). Germline loops: CDR1 SEHNR, CDR2 FQNEAQ (reference sequence). Trimming took off 4 bases at V and 2 bases at J, with 17 bases between the two ends. This CDR3 contains 17 residues. This chain's CDR3 is CASSSIMAGRNTGELFF. Here the CDR3 DNA reads TGTGCCAGCAGCTCCATTATGGCGGGCCGTAACACCGGGGAGCTGTTTTTT.